This is a list of T cell receptor beta chains from one sample in a study of shared clonotypes between healthy human individuals. Sequenced by immunoSEQ multiplex PCR; TCRdb stores in-frame clones only, minus some. The table shows 500,000 or so clones, with about 96% occurring only once. Sample: naive CD4+ T cells sorted from blood. The receptors stem from a woman aged 25-40 years in good health. Each CDR3 is given with its conserved first and last residue. A D gene is named only where the DNA matches it firmly. Size values are once, few and many counts, or a class for expanded clones, and some rows have none.

DNA: TGTGCCAGCAGTTCCGTGAGCGGGGGGCTCTATGGCTACACCTTC
CDR3: CASSSVSGGLYGYTF
J: TRBJ1-2
V: TRBV6-5
D: .
size: once

DNA: TGTGCCAGCAGCTTAGATGGCGGTTTTCAAGAGACCCAGTACTTC
CDR3: CASSLDGGFQETQYF
J: TRBJ2-5
V: TRBV7-2
D: .
size: .

DNA: TGTGCCAGCAGTGCCATAGCGGGAGGGCGTTACAATGAGCAGTTCTTC
CDR3: CASSAIAGGRYNEQFF
J: TRBJ2-1
V: TRBV6-4
D: TRBD2
size: .

DNA: TGCGCCAGCAGCTTAACGAAAAATGGCGAGCAGTACTTC
CDR3: CASSLTKNGEQYF
J: TRBJ2-7
V: TRBV5-1
D: .
size: .

DNA: TGTGCCAGTGGACACCGGGACAACAATCAGCCCCAGCATTTT
CDR3: CASGHRDNNQPQHF
J: TRBJ1-5
V: TRBV19
D: .
size: .

DNA: TGTGCCAGCACCTCCGAGGGACAGGGCGTGACAATTCAGTACTTC
CDR3: CASTSEGQGVTIQYF
J: TRBJ2-4
V: TRBV6-1
D: TRBD1
size: .

DNA: TGTGCCAGCAAATCAGGGGGCGCGGGCACTGAAGCTTTCTTT
CDR3: CASKSGGAGTEAFF
J: TRBJ1-1
V: TRBV6-1
D: TRBD1
size: .

DNA: TGTGCCAGCAGCTTTTTGGGGGGGACTGAAGCTTTCTTT
CDR3: CASSFLGGTEAFF
J: TRBJ1-1
V: TRBV7-2
D: .
size: .

DNA: TGCGCCAGCAGTCCGGGACTAGCGGGAGGGAATGAGCAGTTCTTC
CDR3: CASSPGLAGGNEQFF
J: TRBJ2-1
V: TRBV10-1
D: TRBD2
size: .

DNA: TGTGCCAGCAGCGAAGCCGGGACTAGCGTCAATGAGCAGTTCTTC
CDR3: CASSEAGTSVNEQFF
J: TRBJ2-1
V: TRBV9
D: TRBD2
size: .

DNA: TGCGCCAGCAGCCAAGGATCCGGGACAGGGGGCTCCTACGAGCAGTACTTC
CDR3: CASSQGSGTGGSYEQYF
J: TRBJ2-7
V: TRBV4-1
D: TRBD1
size: .

DNA: TGTGCCAGCAGCTTAAACGAGGGGGGAGGCTATGGCTACACCTTC
CDR3: CASSLNEGGGYGYTF
J: TRBJ1-2
V: TRBV7-9
D: .
size: .

DNA: TGTGCCAGCAGGCCGTTAAGGACACCGAACACTGAAGCTTTCTTT
CDR3: CASRPLRTPNTEAFF
J: TRBJ1-1
V: TRBV25-1
D: .
size: once

DNA: TGTGCCAGCCGACGGACAGGGGAGGGCGATGGCTACACCTTC
CDR3: CASRRTGEGDGYTF
J: TRBJ1-2
V: TRBV2
D: TRBD1
size: .

DNA: TGCAGCGTTGAGACTTTGGGTCAGCCCCAGCATTTT
CDR3: CSVETLGQPQHF
J: TRBJ1-5
V: TRBV29-1
D: .
size: .

DNA: TGTGCCAGCAGTCCAGGACTAGCGGGATTGTTAAGCACAGATACGCAGTATTTT
CDR3: CASSPGLAGLLSTDTQYF
J: TRBJ2-3
V: TRBV5-5
D: TRBD2
size: .

DNA: TGTGCCAGCATGCTTAGAATGACTAGCGGGACCACCGGGGAGCTGTTTTTT
CDR3: CASMLRMTSGTTGELFF
J: TRBJ2-2
V: TRBV7-9
D: TRBD2
size: .

DNA: TGTGCCAGTAGTACCACAGGGGGATCGGGAAAACTGTTTTTT
CDR3: CASSTTGGSGKLFF
J: TRBJ1-4
V: TRBV19
D: TRBD1
size: .

DNA: TGCGCCAGCAGCTCAACAGGGCGGGAGACCCAGTACTTC
CDR3: CASSSTGRETQYF
J: TRBJ2-5
V: TRBV5-1
D: .
size: .

DNA: TGTGCCAGCAGCGATGGGCAGGGTCCCGGGGAGCTGTTTTTT
CDR3: CASSDGQGPGELFF
J: TRBJ2-2
V: TRBV28
D: .
size: .

DNA: TGCGCCAGCAGCTTGGGCGGGTCGTCCCGGAGCACAGATACGCAGTATTTT
CDR3: CASSLGGSSRSTDTQYF
J: TRBJ2-3
V: TRBV5-1
D: .
size: .

DNA: TGTGCCAGCAGTGAAGCGCTTCTGAGGGGGCCCAATGGCTACACCTTC
CDR3: CASSEALLRGPNGYTF
J: TRBJ1-2
V: TRBV6-1
D: TRBD1
size: .

DNA: TGTGCCAGCAGCGTTGGTGACAGTTTTGGGCTTCAGCCCCAGCATTTT
CDR3: CASSVGDSFGLQPQHF
J: TRBJ1-5
V: TRBV5-8
D: .
size: .

DNA: TGTGCCAGCAGTGAAGCGCTTCGGGCTGAAAAACTGTTTTTT
CDR3: CASSEALRAEKLFF
J: TRBJ1-4
V: TRBV6-1
D: .
size: .

DNA: TGCGCCAGCACTAATTACCGGGACTCCTCCTACGAGCAGTACTTC
CDR3: CASTNYRDSSYEQYF
J: TRBJ2-7
V: TRBV10-2
D: .
size: .

DNA: TGTGCCAGCAGTTCCCGACAGCTAAATCAGCCCCAGCATTTT
CDR3: CASSSRQLNQPQHF
J: TRBJ1-5
V: TRBV27
D: .
size: .